This T cell receptor beta chain was sequenced in a study of blood T cells in healthy people across ages. The CDR3 covers 13 residues. Germline CDR1 and CDR2: SGDLS and YYNGEE. V gave up 0 bases and J gave up 10 bases, with 11 bases separating them. The use of a sample-barcoded 5' primer and a J-beta primer mix characterized a second PCR of roughly 7 to 11 cycles. Each cDNA was tagged by a template-switch adaptor containing 12 random nucleotides. TCRdb reanalysed the 5' RACE reads using MiXCR and keeps one entry per CDR3 protein. The top ten hold approximately 13% of the sample, which has hundreds of thousands of distinct CDR3 sequences, around 52% seen once. Study-wide findings and caveats: The study lacked donor CMV status, which possibly confounded expanded clonotype changes. Across samples, TCR beta diversity tracked strongly with naive T cell percentage.

A word on this clonotype: Its antigen is not identified.

The TCR originated in a woman at least 80 years old in good health. The sequencing sample was made of blood. J is TRBJ2-1 and V is TRBV9; tentatively, D is TRBD2 (5 bases). CDR3 DNA: TGTGCCAGCAGCGTAGGGAGCGGTGGCGAGCAGTTCTTC. Translation: CASSVGSGGEQFF.